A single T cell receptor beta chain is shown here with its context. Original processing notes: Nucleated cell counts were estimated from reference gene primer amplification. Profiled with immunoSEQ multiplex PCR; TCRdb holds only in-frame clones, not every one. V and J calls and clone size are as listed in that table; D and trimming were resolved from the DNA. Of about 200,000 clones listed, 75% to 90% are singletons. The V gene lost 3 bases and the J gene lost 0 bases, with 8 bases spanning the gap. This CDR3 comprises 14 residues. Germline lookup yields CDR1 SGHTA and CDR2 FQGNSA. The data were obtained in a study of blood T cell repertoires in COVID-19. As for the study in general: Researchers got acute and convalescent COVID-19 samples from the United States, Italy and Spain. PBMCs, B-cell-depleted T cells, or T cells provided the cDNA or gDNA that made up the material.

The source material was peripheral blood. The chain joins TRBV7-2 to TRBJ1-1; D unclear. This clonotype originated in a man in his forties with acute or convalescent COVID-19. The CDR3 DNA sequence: TGTGCCAGCAGCTTGAACGGGTTGAACACTGAAGCTTTCTTT. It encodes CASSLNGLNTEAFF.